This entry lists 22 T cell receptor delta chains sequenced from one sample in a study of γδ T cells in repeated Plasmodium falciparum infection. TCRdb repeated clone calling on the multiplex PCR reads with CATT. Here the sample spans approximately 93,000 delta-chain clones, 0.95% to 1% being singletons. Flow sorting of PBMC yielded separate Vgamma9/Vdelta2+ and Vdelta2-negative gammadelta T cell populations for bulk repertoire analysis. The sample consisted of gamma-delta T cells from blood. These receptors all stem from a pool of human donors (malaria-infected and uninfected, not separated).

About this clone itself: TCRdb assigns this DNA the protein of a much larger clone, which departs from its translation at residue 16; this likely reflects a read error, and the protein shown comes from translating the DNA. The CDR3 DNA reads TGTGCTCTTGGGAAGGCCTTCCTCCGTACTGGGGGTTTCGATAAATTCATCTTT. It encodes CALGKAFLRTGGFDKFIF. This chain uses TRDV1 with TRDJ1; weak D call: TRDD3 (8 bases). The CDR3 runs 18 residues. In germline, CDR1 is TSWWSYY, CDR2 QGS.

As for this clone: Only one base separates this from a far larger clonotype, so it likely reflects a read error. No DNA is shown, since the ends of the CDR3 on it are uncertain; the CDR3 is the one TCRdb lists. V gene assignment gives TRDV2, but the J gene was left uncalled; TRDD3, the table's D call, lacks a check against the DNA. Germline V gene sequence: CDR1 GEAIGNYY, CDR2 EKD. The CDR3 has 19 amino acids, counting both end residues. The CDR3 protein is CACDTMRVWGIGTTDKLIF.

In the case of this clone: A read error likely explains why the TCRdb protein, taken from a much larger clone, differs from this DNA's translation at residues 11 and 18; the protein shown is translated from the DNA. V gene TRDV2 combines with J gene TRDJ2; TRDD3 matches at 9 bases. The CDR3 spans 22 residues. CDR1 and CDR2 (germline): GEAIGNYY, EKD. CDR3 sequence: CACDRLTGGANKGSNLTEQLFF. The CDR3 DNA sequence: TGTGCCTGTGACCGTCTTACTGGGGGAGCCAATAAGGGGTCAAATTTGACAGAACAACTCTTCTTT.

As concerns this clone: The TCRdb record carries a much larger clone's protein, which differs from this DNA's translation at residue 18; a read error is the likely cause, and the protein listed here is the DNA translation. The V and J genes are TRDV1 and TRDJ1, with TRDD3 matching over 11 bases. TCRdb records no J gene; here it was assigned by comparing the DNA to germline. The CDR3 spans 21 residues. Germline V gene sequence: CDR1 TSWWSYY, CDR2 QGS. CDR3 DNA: TGTGCTCTCCGCCGTCTAATCTGGGGGATACAGGGAGGCCAGTACACCGATGAACTCATCTTT. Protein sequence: CALRRLIWGIQGGQYTDELIF.

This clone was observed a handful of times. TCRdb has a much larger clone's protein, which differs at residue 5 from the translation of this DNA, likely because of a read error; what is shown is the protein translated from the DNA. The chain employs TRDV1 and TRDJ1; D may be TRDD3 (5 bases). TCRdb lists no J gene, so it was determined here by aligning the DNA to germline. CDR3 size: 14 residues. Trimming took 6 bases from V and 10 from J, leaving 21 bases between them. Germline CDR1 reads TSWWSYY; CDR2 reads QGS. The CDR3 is CALGGVAGTPGLIF. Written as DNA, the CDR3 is TGTGCTCTTGGAGGAGTCGCTGGGACCCCAGGACTCATCTTT.

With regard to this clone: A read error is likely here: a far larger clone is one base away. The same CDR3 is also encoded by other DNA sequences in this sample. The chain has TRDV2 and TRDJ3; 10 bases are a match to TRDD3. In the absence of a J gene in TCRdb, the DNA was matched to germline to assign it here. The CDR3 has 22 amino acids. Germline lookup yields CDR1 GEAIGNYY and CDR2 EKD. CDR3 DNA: TGTGCCTGTGACACCGGACAGTACTGGGGGATGTTCGCTTCCTGGGACACCCGGCAGATGTTTTTC. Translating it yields CACDTGQYWGMFASWDTRQMFF.

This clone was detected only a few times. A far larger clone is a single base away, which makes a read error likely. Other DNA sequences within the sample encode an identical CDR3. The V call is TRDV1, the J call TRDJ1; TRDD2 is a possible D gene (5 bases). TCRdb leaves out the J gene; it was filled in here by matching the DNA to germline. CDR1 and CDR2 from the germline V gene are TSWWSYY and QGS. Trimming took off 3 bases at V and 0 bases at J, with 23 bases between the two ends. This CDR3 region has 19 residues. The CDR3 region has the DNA TGTGCTCTTGGGGAGCTTGAGAGAAACCTACCTCGTAACACCGATAAACTCATCTTT. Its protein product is CALGELERNLPRNTDKLIF.

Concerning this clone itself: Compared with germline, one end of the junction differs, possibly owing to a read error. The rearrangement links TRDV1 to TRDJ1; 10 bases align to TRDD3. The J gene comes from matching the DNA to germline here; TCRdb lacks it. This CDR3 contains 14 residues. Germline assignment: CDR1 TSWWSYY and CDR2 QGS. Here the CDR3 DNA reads TGCTCTGGTCCCACCCGGGGGATACGACCGCAACTCATCTTT. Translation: CSGPTRGIRPQLIF.

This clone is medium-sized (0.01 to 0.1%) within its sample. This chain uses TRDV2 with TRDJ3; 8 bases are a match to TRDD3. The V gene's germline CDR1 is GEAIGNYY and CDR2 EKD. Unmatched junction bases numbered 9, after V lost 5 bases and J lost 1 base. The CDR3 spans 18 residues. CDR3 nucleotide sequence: TGTGCCTGTGTCCAACTGGGGGTAGAATCCTGGGACACCCGACAGATGTTTTTC. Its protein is CACVQLGVESWDTRQMFF.

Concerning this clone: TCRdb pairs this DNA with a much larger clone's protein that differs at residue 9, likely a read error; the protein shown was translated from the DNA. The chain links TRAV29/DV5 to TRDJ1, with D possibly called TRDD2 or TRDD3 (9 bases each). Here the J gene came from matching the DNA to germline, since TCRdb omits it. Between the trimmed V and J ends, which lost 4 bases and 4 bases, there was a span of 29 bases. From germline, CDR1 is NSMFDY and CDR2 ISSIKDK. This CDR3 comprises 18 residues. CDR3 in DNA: TGTGCAGCACCTTCCTTCCTACCTCGCTGGGGGATCGTCGATAAACTCATCTTT. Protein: CAAPSFLPRWGIVDKLIF.

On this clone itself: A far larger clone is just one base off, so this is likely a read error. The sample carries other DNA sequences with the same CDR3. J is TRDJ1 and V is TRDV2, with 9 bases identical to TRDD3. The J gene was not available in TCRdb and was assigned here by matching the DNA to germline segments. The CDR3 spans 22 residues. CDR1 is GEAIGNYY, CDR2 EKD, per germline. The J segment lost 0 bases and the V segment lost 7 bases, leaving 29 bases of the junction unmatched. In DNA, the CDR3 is TGTGCCTGCGCCAGAAAGAACCCTACGCTGGGGGATGGAACCCTGTACACCGATAAACTCATCTTT. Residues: CACARKNPTLGDGTLYTDKLIF.

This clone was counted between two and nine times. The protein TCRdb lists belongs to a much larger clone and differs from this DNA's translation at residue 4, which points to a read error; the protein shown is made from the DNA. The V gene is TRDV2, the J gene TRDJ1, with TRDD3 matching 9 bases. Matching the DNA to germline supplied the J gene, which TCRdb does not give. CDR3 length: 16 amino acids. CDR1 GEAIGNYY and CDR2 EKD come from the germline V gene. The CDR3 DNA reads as TGTGCCTGTGTCACCGAGTTTCTGGGGGATGTAAATAAACTCATCTTT. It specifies CACVTEFLGDVNKLIF.

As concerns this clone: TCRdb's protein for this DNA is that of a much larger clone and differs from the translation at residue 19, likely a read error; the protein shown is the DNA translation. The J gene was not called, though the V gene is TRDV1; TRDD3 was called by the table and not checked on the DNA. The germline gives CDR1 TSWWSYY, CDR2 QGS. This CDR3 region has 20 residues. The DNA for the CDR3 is TGTGCTCTTGGGGGCCCCGATTTTAGTCTACTGGGGGATAAGACCGATAAACTCACCTTT. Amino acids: CALGGPDFSLLGDKTDKLTF.

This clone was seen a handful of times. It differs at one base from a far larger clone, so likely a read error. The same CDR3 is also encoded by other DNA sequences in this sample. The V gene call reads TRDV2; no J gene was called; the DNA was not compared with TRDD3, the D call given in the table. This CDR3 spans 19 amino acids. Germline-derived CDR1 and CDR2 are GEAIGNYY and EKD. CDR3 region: CACDTLVLGDTGHTDKLIF. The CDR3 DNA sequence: TGTGCCTGTGACACCTTAGTACTGGGGGATACGGGACACACCGATAAACTTATCTTT.

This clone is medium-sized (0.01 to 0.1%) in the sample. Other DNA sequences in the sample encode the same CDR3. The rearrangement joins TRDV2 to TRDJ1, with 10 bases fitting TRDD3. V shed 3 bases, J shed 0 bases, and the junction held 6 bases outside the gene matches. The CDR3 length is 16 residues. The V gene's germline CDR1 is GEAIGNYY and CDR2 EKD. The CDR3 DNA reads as TGTGCCTGTGACCCTCTGGGGGATAAGTACACCGATAAACTCATCTTT. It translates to CACDPLGDKYTDKLIF.

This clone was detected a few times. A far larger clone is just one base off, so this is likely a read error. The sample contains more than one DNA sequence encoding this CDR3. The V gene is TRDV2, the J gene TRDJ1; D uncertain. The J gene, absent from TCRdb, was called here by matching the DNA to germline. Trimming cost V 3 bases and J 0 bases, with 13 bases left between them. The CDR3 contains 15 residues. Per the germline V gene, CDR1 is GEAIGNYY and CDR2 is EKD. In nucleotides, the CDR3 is TGTGCCTGTGACCCTGTAGGGCCGCACACCGATAAACTCATCTTT. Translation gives CACDPVGPHTDKLIF.

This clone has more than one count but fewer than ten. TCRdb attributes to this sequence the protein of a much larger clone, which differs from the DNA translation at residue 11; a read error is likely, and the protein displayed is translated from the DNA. The CDR3 loop is CACDTDNWGIHVLPITPPRIF. In DNA, the CDR3 is TGTGCCTGTGACACCGACAACTGGGGGATACACGTCTTACCAATCACACCCCCTCGGATCTTT. The V gene call is TRDV2, and the J gene call is absent; TRDD3, as called in the table, went unchecked against the DNA. The CDR3 runs 21 residues. Germline-derived CDR1 and CDR2 are GEAIGNYY and EKD.

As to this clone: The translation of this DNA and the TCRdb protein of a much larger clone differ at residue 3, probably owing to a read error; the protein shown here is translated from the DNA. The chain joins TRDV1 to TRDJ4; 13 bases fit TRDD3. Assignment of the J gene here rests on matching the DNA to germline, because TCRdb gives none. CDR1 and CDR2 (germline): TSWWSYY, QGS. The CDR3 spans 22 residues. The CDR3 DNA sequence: TGTGCTCCTGGGGAACTATTACACCACCACGCTGTACTGGGGGATACGCCGGGACCCCTGATCTTT. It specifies CAPGELLHHHAVLGDTPGPLIF.

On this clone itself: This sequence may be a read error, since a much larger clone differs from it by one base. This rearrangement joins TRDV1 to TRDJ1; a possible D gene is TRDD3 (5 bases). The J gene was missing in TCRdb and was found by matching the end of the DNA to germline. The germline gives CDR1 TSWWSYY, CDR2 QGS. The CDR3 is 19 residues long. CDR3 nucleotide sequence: TGTGCCCTTGGGGAAGGTTCCGGAGGGACGTGCTCTGACACCGATAAACTCATCTTT. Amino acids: CALGEGSGGTCSDTDKLIF.

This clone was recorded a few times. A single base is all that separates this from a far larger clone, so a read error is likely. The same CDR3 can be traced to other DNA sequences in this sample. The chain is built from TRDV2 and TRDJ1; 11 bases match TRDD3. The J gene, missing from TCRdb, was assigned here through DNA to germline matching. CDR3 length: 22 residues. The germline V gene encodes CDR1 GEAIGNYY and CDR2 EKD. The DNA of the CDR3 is TGCGCCTGTGACACCATCGAGGCTGGGGGATACCGCCCTAGGTCCCCTTCCGATAAACTCATCTTT. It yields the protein CACDTIEAGGYRPRSPSDKLIF.

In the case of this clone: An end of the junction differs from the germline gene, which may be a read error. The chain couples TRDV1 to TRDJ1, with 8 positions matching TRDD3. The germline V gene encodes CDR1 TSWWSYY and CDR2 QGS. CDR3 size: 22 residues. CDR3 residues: CALGEPPNPNLGDEVATDKFIF. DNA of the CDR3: TGTGCTCTTGGGGAACCTCCAAATCCTAACCTGGGGGACGAGGTAGCGACCGATAAATTCATCTTT.

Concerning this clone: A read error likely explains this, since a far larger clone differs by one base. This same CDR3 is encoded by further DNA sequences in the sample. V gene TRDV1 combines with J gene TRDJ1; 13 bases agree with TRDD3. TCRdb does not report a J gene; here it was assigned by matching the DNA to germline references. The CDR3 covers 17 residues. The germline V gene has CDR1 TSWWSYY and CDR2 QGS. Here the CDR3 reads CALGERILGDTRDKLIF. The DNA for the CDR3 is TGTGCCCTTGGGGAACGAATACTGGGGGATACGCGCGATAAACTCATCTTT.